The rows below give T cell receptor beta chains drawn from one sample of a study of T cells after yellow fever vaccination. From the 5' RACE reads, TCRdb called clonotypes with MiXCR, one entry per CDR3 protein. The sample holds approximately 330,000 distinct CDR3 sequences, over 3.5% seen once. The starting material was PBMCs, obtained 5 days after the yellow fever booster vaccination. The receptors come from a man between 18 and 29 years old who received the YFV17D yellow fever vaccine. Each CDR3 is given with its conserved first and last residue. The D gene is left open where the match is weak. Clone sizes are given selectively: once, few, many, or a class where the clone is expanded.

d_call: -
v_call: TRBV5-1
clone_size: few
j_call: TRBJ2-3
cdr3_aa: CASSLPGKDTQYF
cdr3_nt: TGCGCCAGCAGCTTGCCAGGCAAAGATACGCAGTATTTT

d_call: -
v_call: TRBV7-9
clone_size: many
j_call: TRBJ2-3
cdr3_aa: CASSFSARADTQYF
cdr3_nt: TGTGCCAGCAGCTTCTCGGCCAGGGCAGATACGCAGTATTTT

d_call: TRBD1
v_call: TRBV12-3/TRBV12-4
clone_size: -
j_call: TRBJ2-3
cdr3_aa: CASRKQGVVADTQYF
cdr3_nt: TGTGCCAGCAGGAAACAGGGGGTGGTCGCAGATACGCAGTATTTT

d_call: TRBD2
v_call: TRBV7-3
clone_size: -
j_call: TRBJ2-3
cdr3_aa: CASSFSHVAGGGDTQYF
cdr3_nt: TGTGCCAGCAGCTTCTCCCACGTAGCGGGGGGCGGGGATACGCAGTATTTT

d_call: TRBD1
v_call: TRBV5-4
clone_size: many
j_call: TRBJ2-5
cdr3_aa: CASSPRTGQETQYF
cdr3_nt: TGTGCCAGCAGTCCTCGGACAGGACAAGAGACCCAGTACTTC

d_call: -
v_call: TRBV14
clone_size: few
j_call: TRBJ2-1
cdr3_aa: CASSPQFNEQFF
cdr3_nt: TGTGCCAGCAGCCCGCAATTCAATGAGCAGTTCTTC

d_call: -
v_call: TRBV7-6
clone_size: -
j_call: TRBJ2-2
cdr3_aa: CASRGTPNTGELFF
cdr3_nt: TGTGCCAGCAGGGGGACACCGAACACCGGGGAGCTGTTTTTT

d_call: -
v_call: TRBV28
clone_size: -
j_call: TRBJ1-1
cdr3_aa: CASSLELWQGGTEASF
cdr3_nt: TGTGCCAGCAGTTTAGAGCTATGGCAGGGAGGGACTGAAGCTTCCTTT

d_call: TRBD1
v_call: TRBV7-9
clone_size: many
j_call: TRBJ2-2
cdr3_aa: CASRGQGENTGELFF
cdr3_nt: TGTGCCAGCAGGGGACAGGGGGAAAACACCGGGGAGCTGTTTTTT

d_call: -
v_call: TRBV12-3/TRBV12-4
clone_size: few
j_call: TRBJ2-7
cdr3_aa: CASSIQGRYEQYF
cdr3_nt: TGTGCCAGCAGTATTCAGGGACGGTACGAGCAGTACTTC

d_call: TRBD1
v_call: TRBV5-1
clone_size: few
j_call: TRBJ1-1
cdr3_aa: CASSLVYRGRINTEAFF
cdr3_nt: TGCGCCAGCAGCTTGGTCTACAGGGGGCGGATAAACACTGAAGCTTTCTTT

d_call: -
v_call: TRBV4-3
clone_size: many
j_call: TRBJ1-1
cdr3_aa: CASSQDPSGKNTEAFF
cdr3_nt: TGCGCCAGCAGCCAAGATCCTTCAGGGAAAAACACTGAAGCTTTCTTT

d_call: -
v_call: TRBV11-2
clone_size: many
j_call: TRBJ2-3
cdr3_aa: CASSLDVAADTQYF
cdr3_nt: TGTGCCAGCAGCTTAGATGTAGCAGCAGATACGCAGTATTTT

d_call: TRBD1
v_call: TRBV28
clone_size: few
j_call: TRBJ2-3
cdr3_aa: CASSPGTGDLVHTQYF
cdr3_nt: TGTGCCAGCAGCCCCGGGACAGGGGACCTTGTTCACACGCAGTATTTT

d_call: TRBD1
v_call: TRBV6-5
clone_size: -
j_call: TRBJ2-2
cdr3_aa: CASSYSATGSVRELFF
cdr3_nt: TGTGCCAGCAGTTACTCGGCGACAGGGTCGGTGCGGGAGCTGTTTTTT

d_call: TRBD2
v_call: TRBV5-5
clone_size: many
j_call: TRBJ2-7
cdr3_aa: CASSLSPGLESYEQYF
cdr3_nt: TGTGCCAGCAGCTTGTCACCGGGACTAGAATCCTACGAGCAGTACTTC

d_call: -
v_call: TRBV20-1
clone_size: many
j_call: TRBJ1-1
cdr3_aa: CSARGGVIMNTEAFF
cdr3_nt: TGCAGTGCTAGAGGGGGAGTAATCATGAACACTGAAGCTTTCTTT

d_call: TRBD1
v_call: TRBV9
clone_size: few
j_call: TRBJ1-2
cdr3_aa: CASSADHRTGGYGYTF
cdr3_nt: TGTGCCAGCAGCGCCGATCACCGGACAGGGGGCTATGGCTACACCTTC

d_call: TRBD2
v_call: TRBV29-1
clone_size: many
j_call: TRBJ2-1
cdr3_aa: CSVEDLAEYNEQFF
cdr3_nt: TGCAGCGTTGAAGATCTAGCGGAGTACAATGAGCAGTTCTTC

d_call: -
v_call: TRBV7-2
clone_size: many
j_call: TRBJ2-2
cdr3_aa: CASSLAASEGGELFF
cdr3_nt: TGTGCCAGCAGCTTAGCGGCCAGCGAAGGCGGGGAGCTGTTTTTT

d_call: -
v_call: TRBV7-9
clone_size: -
j_call: TRBJ2-6
cdr3_aa: CASRASFLGPGANVLTF
cdr3_nt: TGTGCCAGCAGAGCTAGCTTCCTCGGGCCTGGGGCCAACGTCCTGACTTTC

d_call: -
v_call: TRBV15
clone_size: -
j_call: TRBJ1-1
cdr3_aa: CATSRGREGIEAFF
cdr3_nt: TGTGCCACCAGCAGGGGCAGGGAAGGGATTGAAGCTTTCTTT

d_call: TRBD1
v_call: TRBV30
clone_size: -
j_call: TRBJ2-3
cdr3_aa: CAWSHGTANTDTQYF
cdr3_nt: TGTGCCTGGAGTCACGGGACAGCTAACACAGATACGCAGTATTTT

d_call: TRBD1
v_call: TRBV12-3/TRBV12-4
clone_size: few
j_call: TRBJ1-1
cdr3_aa: CASIAGTGKEAFF
cdr3_nt: TGTGCCAGCATTGCCGGGACAGGGAAAGAAGCTTTCTTT

d_call: TRBD1
v_call: TRBV5-5
clone_size: many
j_call: TRBJ1-1
cdr3_aa: CASSLVGDRGWLNTEAFF
cdr3_nt: TGTGCCAGCAGCTTGGTGGGGGACAGGGGATGGCTGAACACTGAAGCTTTCTTT

d_call: -
v_call: TRBV12-3/TRBV12-4
clone_size: many
j_call: TRBJ1-2
cdr3_aa: CASSPSPGLLLYGYTF
cdr3_nt: TGTGCCAGCAGTCCGAGCCCGGGACTCCTCCTATATGGCTACACCTTC

d_call: TRBD1
v_call: TRBV20-1
clone_size: many
j_call: TRBJ2-5
cdr3_aa: CSALYSGGKGTQYF
cdr3_nt: TGCAGTGCCCTCTACTCAGGGGGCAAAGGGACCCAGTACTTC

d_call: -
v_call: TRBV5-1
clone_size: many
j_call: TRBJ2-3
cdr3_aa: CASSFEGGTDTQYF
cdr3_nt: TGCGCCAGCAGCTTCGAGGGGGGAACAGATACGCAGTATTTT

d_call: -
v_call: TRBV5-1
clone_size: many
j_call: TRBJ2-7
cdr3_aa: CASSIARPNSYEQYF
cdr3_nt: TGCGCCAGCAGCATAGCTCGTCCCAACTCCTACGAGCAGTACTTC